This T cell receptor beta chain is drawn from a study of Ad26.COV2.S vaccination and SARS-CoV-2 variants (dated by TCRdb to about 2021). Regarding the complete study: Vaccine-arm donors came from COV1001, a multicentre, randomized, double-blind, placebo-controlled phase I-IIa trial of Ad26.COV2.S in healthy adults. Ad26.COV2.S was given intramuscularly at 5x10^10 or 1x10^11 viral particles, as a single shot or as two shots 56 days apart. TCRbeta repertoire sequencing served as the tool for gauging how specific and how broad the SARS-CoV-2-reactive T cell receptors were following Ad26.COV2.S vaccination. A total of 32 samples were included in the TCR-sequenced set, comprising roughly 19 Ad26.COV2.S vaccine recipients, 5 placebo recipients and 8 SARS-CoV-2 convalescent individuals. Trial participants were randomized into five groups of five: low-dose or high-dose Ad26.COV2.S given once or twice, or placebo on both occasions. Investigators did not know the trial group allocation while performing experiments and assessing outcomes.

On this clone: No cognate antigen has been identified for it. Base qualities were left out, and no much larger clone turns up one base away.

The treatment or condition label corresponds to: approximately 18 received Ad26.COV2.S at low or high dose, single or two shots; roughly five received placebo; per-sample allocation not given. Repertoires of vaccine and placebo recipients were sequenced from samples collected on day 63 after the first injection. In Cohort 1b, about 27 adults aged 18-55 years were enrolled at a single site in Boston, USA, between 29 July and 7 August 2020. As a vaccine, Ad26.COV2.S was a replication-incompetent adenovirus type 26 vector that expressed a prefusion-stabilized SARS-CoV-2 spike protein derived from the original Wuhan strain. The CDR3 has 14 amino acids, counting the end cysteine and phenylalanine. Only CDR3 DNA is held: 42 bases, read in frame from base 1. The germline V gene gives CDR1 as SGHTA and CDR2 as FQGNSA. V is pared back by 0 bases and J by 4 bases, with 8 bases lying between the germline termini.

What the research found in general, with its limitations: Substantial breadth of spike-specific CD8+ and CD4+ T cell responses was reported after vaccination. The study was not powered for comparison of responses between vaccine doses or regimens. Compared with placebo recipients, Ad26.COV2.S recipients showed higher spike-specific TCR breadth (P = 0.0014). It was noted by the authors that total T cell responses may have been underestimated by the TCR breadth and depth analyses. Non-spike TCR breadth was comparable between vaccine and placebo recipients, consistent with the vaccine containing only spike.

TCRbeta CDR3 regions were sequenced with the immunoSEQ Assay. After extraction, genomic DNA underwent amplification by bias-controlled multiplex PCR, followed by high-throughput sequencing. As for the original processing: To quantify the absolute abundance of each unique TCRbeta CDR3 region, sequences were collapsed and filtered. T cell fraction was estimated by normalizing TCRbeta template counts to usable DNA, with usable DNA measured through amplification of reference genes found in all nucleated cells. Repertoire TCRs were annotated as SARS-CoV-2-specific by exact matching of V gene, CDR3 amino acid sequence and J gene to a known reactive TCR set. The reference SARS-CoV-2 TCR set came from MIRA and was filtered for enrichment in COVID-19-positive ImmuneCODE repertoires, removing public or cross-reactive TCRs. Drawing on the MIRA antigens, annotated TCRs were analysed further at the level of specific ORF or position within ORF. Breadth was defined as annotated unique rearrangements over total unique productive rearrangements; depth was the summed frequency of those rearrangements. TCR breadth was compared between groups using two-sided Wilcoxon rank-sum tests. TCRdb limited this immuneACCESS table to in-frame rearrangements with V and J called. A share of clones is missing; checked studies link under half to unresolved V genes, and the rest is unexplained. V and J calls and clone size come straight from that table; D and trimming were deduced from the DNA. The sample profile shows roughly 250,000 clones; 87% of them were found once. Roughly 3% of the sample belongs to the ten largest clones.

This material consisted of peripheral blood, taken in a trial of Ad26.COV2.S vaccine versus placebo. In this chain, TRBV7-2 is recombined with TRBJ2-3; no D gene is confidently identified. This receptor was obtained from a person between 18 and 60 years old who received the Ad26.COV2.S COVID-19 vaccine or a placebo. The CDR3 corresponds to CASSLAGPPDTQYF. The sequenced DNA is TGTGCCAGCAGCTTAGCCGGGCCGCCAGATACGCAGTATTTT. The variable domain in full, with residues beyond the CDR3 obtained from the reference TRBV7-2 and TRBJ2-3 genes, is GAGVSQSPSNKVTEKGKDVELRCDPISGHTALYWYRQSLGQGLEFLIYFQGNSAPDKSGLPSDRFSAERTGGSVSTLTIQRTQQEDSAVYLCASSLAGPPDTQYFGPGTRLTVL.